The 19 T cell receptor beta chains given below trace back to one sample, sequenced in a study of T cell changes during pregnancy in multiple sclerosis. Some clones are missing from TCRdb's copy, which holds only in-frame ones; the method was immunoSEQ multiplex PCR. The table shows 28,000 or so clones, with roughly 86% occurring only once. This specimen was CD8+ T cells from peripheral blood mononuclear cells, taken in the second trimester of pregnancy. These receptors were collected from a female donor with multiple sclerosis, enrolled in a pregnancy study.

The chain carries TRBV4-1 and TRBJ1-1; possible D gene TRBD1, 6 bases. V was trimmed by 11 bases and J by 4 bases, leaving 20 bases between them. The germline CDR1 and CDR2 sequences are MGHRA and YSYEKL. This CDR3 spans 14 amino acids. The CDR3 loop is CASRERGSVTEAFF. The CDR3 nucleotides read TGCGCCTCCAGGGAGAGGGGGAGCGTCACTGAAGCTTTCTTT.

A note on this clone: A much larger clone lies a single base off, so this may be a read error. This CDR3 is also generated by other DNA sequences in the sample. The CDR3 region is CASSPGTGDTGELFF. The CDR3 nucleotides read TGTGCCAGCAGCCCTGGGACAGGGGACACCGGGGAGCTGTTTTTT. This chain joins TRBV6-1 and TRBJ2-2; 10 bases map to TRBD1. Germline CDR1 MNHNS, CDR2 SASEGT. This CDR3 is 15 amino acids long. V lost 6 bases and J lost 3; bases outside the gene matches: 4.

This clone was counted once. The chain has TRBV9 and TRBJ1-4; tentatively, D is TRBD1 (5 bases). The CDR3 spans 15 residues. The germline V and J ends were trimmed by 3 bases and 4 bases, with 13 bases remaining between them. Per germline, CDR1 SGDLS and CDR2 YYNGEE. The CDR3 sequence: CASSAGLVVNEKLFF. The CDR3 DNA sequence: TGTGCCAGCAGCGCGGGACTGGTAGTTAATGAAAAACTGTTTTTT.

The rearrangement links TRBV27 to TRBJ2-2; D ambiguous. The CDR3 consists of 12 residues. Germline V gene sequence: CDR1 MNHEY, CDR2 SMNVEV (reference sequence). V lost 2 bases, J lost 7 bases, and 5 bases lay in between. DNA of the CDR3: TGTGCCAGCAGTTTAGGCTTCGGGGAGCTGTTTTTT. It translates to CASSLGFGELFF.

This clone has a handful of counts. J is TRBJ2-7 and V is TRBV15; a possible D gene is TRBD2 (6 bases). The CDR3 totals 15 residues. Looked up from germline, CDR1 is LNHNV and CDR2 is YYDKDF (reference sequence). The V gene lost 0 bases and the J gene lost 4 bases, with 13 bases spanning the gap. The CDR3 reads CATSRERGGLYEQYF. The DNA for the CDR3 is TGTGCCACCAGCAGAGAGCGGGGTGGACTATACGAGCAGTACTTC.

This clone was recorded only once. CDR3 sequence reads: CASSLGPVIAEAFF. In DNA, the CDR3 is TGTGCCAGCAGCTTGGGTCCGGTAATCGCTGAAGCTTTCTTT. The chain joins TRBV5-4 to TRBJ1-1; no definite D call. The CDR3 length is 14 residues. Germline V CDR1 and CDR2: SGHNT, YYREEE (reference sequence). The V end was cut by 0 bases, the J end by 6 bases, with 12 bases between.

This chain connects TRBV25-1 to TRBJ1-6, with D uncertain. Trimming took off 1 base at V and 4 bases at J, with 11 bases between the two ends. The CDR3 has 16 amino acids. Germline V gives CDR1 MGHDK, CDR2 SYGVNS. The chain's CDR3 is CASSELVPAYNSPLHF. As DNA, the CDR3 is TGTGCCAGCAGTGAATTAGTGCCAGCGTATAATTCACCCCTCCACTTT.

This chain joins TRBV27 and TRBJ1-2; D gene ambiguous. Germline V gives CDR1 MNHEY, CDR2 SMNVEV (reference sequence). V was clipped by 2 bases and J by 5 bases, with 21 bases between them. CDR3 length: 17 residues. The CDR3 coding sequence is TGTGCCAGCAGTTTAGAGCCGTCCGCCCTAAGTTGGTATGGCTACACCTTC. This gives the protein CASSLEPSALSWYGYTF.

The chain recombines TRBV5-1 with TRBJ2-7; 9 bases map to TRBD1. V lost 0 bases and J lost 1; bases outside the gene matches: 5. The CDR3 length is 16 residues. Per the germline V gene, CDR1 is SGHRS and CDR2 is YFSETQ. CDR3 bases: TGCGCCAGCAGCTTGGGGCCGGGACAGGGATCCTACGAGCAGTACTTC. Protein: CASSLGPGQGSYEQYF.

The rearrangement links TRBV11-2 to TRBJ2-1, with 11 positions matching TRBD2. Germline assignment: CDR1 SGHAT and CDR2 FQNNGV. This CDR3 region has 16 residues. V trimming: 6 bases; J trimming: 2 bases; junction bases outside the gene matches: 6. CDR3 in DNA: TGTGCCAGCAGTTACATTAGCGGGGGGGCCTACAATGAGCAGTTCTTC. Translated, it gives CASSYISGGAYNEQFF.

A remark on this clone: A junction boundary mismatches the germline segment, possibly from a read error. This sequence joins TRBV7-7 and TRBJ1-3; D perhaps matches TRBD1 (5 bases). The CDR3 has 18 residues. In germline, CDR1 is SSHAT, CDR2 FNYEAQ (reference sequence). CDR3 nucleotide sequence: TGTGCTAGCAGCTTAGTTATTTTGGGGCGCAGAGGTGGAAACACCATATATTTT. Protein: CASSLVILGRRGGNTIYF.

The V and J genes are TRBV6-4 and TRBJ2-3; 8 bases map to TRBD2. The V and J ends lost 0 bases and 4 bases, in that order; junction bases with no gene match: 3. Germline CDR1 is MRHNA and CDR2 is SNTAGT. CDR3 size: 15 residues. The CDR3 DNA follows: TGTGCCAGCAGTGACTCCGGGGGGGCATCAGATACGCAGTATTTT. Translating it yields CASSDSGGASDTQYF.

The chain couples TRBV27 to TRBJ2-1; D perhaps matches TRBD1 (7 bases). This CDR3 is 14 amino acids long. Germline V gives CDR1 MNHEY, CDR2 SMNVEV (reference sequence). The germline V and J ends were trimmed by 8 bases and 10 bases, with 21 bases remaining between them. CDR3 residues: CASLGTVGGIEQFF. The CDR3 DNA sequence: TGTGCCAGCCTTGGGACAGTTGGGGGGATCGAGCAGTTCTTC.

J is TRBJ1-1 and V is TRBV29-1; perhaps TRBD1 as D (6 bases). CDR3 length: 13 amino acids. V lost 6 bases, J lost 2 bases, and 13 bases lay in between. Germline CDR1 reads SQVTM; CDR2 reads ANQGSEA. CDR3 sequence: CSVDRGANTEAFF. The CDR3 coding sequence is TGCAGCGTGGACAGAGGGGCTAACACTGAAGCTTTCTTT. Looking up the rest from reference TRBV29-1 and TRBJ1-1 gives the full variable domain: SAVISQKPSRDICQRGTSLTIQCQVDSQVTMMFWYRQQPGQSLTLIATANQGSEATYESGFVIDKFPISRPNLTFSTLTVSNMSPEDSSIYLCSVDRGANTEAFFGQGTRLTVV.

CDR3 loop: CASSLGRGDEQYF. In DNA, the CDR3 is TGTGCCAGCAGCTTAGGGCGGGGGGACGAGCAGTACTTC. The chain combines TRBV13 with TRBJ2-7, with 8 bases matching TRBD2. There are 13 residues in the CDR3. Germline values: CDR1 PRHDT, CDR2 FYEKMQ (reference sequence). The V segment lost 0 bases and the J segment 5 bases; nucleotides outside the gene matches: 0.

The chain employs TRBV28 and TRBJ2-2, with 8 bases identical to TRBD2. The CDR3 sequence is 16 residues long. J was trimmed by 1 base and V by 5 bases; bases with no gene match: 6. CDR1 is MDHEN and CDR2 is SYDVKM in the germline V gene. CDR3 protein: CASSPLSGENTGELFF. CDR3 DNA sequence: TGTGCCAGCAGTCCCCTTAGCGGGGAGAACACCGGGGAGCTGTTTTTT. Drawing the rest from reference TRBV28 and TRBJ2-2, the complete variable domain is DVKVTQSSRYLVKRTGEKVFLECVQDMDHENMFWYRQDPGLGLRLIYFSYDVKMKEKGDIPEGYSVSREKKERFSLILESASTNQTSMYLCASSPLSGENTGELFFGEGSRLTVL.

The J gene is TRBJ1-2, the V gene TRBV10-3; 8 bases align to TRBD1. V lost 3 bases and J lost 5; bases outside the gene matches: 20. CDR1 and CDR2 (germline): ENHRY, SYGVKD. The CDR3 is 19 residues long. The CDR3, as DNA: TGTGCCATCAGTGAAACTGACCTCGAAGCGGGACAGGCCTTTTATGGCTACACCTTC. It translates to CAISETDLEAGQAFYGYTF.

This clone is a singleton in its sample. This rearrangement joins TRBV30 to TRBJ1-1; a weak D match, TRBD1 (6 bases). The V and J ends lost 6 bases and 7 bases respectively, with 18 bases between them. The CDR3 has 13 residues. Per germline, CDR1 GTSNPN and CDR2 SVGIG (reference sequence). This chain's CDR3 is CACQVTGPLEAFF. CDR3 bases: TGTGCCTGTCAGGTTACAGGGCCCCTTGAAGCTTTCTTT.

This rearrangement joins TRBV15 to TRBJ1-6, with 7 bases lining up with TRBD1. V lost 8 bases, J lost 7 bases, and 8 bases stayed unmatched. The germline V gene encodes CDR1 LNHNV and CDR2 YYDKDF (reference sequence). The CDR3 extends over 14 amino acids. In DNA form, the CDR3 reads TGTGCCACCCGTAGGGGGACAGAAAATTCACCCCTCCACTTT. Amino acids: CATRRGTENSPLHF. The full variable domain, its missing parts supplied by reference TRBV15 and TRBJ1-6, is DAMVIQNPRYQVTQFGKPVTLSCSQTLNHNVMYWYQQKSSQAPKLLFHYYDKDFNNEADTPDNFQSRRPNTSFCFLDIRSPGLGDTAMYLCATRRGTENSPLHFGNGTRLTVT.